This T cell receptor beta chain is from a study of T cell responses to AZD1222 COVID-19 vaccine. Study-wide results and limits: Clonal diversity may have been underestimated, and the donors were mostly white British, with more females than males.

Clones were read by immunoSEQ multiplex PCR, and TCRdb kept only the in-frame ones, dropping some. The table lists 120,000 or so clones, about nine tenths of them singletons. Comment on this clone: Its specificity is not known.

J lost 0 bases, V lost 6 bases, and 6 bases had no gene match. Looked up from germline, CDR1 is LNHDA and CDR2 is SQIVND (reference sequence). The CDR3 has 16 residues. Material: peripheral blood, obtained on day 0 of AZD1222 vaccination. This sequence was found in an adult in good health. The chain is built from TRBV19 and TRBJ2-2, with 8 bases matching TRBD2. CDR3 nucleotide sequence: TGTGCCAGTAGCCCTCGGGAGGGTTCGAACACCGGGGAGCTGTTTTTT. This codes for CASSPREGSNTGELFF.